A selection of T cell receptor beta chains follows, all from one sample in a study of neoadjuvant anti-PD-1 for oral cavity cancer. Some clones are missing from TCRdb's copy, which holds only in-frame ones; the method was immunoSEQ multiplex PCR. The data show roughly 68,000 clones, 80% to 90% seen once. The input for sequencing was PBMCs, taken after nivolumab (anti-PD-1) treatment. Receptors were obtained from a person aged 35 to 85 with oral cavity squamous cell carcinoma. Both conserved end residues are part of each CDR3. Fields, in order: D gene, V gene, J gene, clone size, CDR3 DNA, CDR3 protein. The D gene is left open where the match is weak. Rows give clone size only sometimes, using once, few, many, or a class for an expanded clone.

D gene: -
V gene: TRBV5-5
J gene: TRBJ1-5
clone size: -
CDR3 DNA: TGTGCCAGCAGCTTTGACTTTAGCAATCAGCCCCAGCATTTT
CDR3 protein: CASSFDFSNQPQHF

D gene: TRBD1
V gene: TRBV2
J gene: TRBJ2-1
clone size: -
CDR3 DNA: TGTGCCAGCAGTGAACGGACAGGGGGCTGGGATGAGCAGTTCTTC
CDR3 protein: CASSERTGGWDEQFF

D gene: -
V gene: TRBV6-5
J gene: TRBJ1-1
clone size: -
CDR3 DNA: TGTGCCAGCAGTTACTCCCCAGGGGTATCTTCTGAAGCTTTCTTT
CDR3 protein: CASSYSPGVSSEAFF

D gene: -
V gene: TRBV29-1
J gene: TRBJ1-5
clone size: -
CDR3 DNA: TGCAGCGTTTCCGGGGGAGGGGAGGATCAGCCCCAGCATTTT
CDR3 protein: CSVSGGGEDQPQHF

D gene: -
V gene: TRBV6-1
J gene: TRBJ1-5
clone size: -
CDR3 DNA: TGTGCCAGCAGTGAATTCTTTAATCAGCCCCAGCATTTT
CDR3 protein: CASSEFFNQPQHF

D gene: -
V gene: TRBV5-1
J gene: TRBJ1-1
clone size: -
CDR3 DNA: TGCGCCAGCAGCTTGGCATGGGGCAGCACTGAAGCTTTCTTT
CDR3 protein: CASSLAWGSTEAFF

D gene: -
V gene: TRBV9
J gene: TRBJ1-3
clone size: -
CDR3 DNA: TGTGCCAGCAGCGTAGGACACCTCTCTGGAAACACCATATATTTT
CDR3 protein: CASSVGHLSGNTIYF

D gene: -
V gene: TRBV19
J gene: TRBJ2-1
clone size: -
CDR3 DNA: TGTGCCAGTGTCGGGTTTAATGAGCAGCTCTTC
CDR3 protein: CASVGFNEQLF

D gene: -
V gene: TRBV6-1
J gene: TRBJ2-3
clone size: -
CDR3 DNA: TGTGCCGAGGGGGATACGACAGATACGCAGTATTTT
CDR3 protein: CAEGDTTDTQYF

D gene: TRBD2
V gene: TRBV10-2
J gene: TRBJ2-7
clone size: -
CDR3 DNA: TGCGCCAGCAGGCGACTAGCGGGAGGAAACGAGCAGTACTTC
CDR3 protein: CASRRLAGGNEQYF

D gene: -
V gene: TRBV30
J gene: TRBJ2-1
clone size: -
CDR3 DNA: TGTGCCTGGACCCCTGGACAGCCTTACAATGAGCAGTTCTTC
CDR3 protein: CAWTPGQPYNEQFF

D gene: -
V gene: TRBV7-2
J gene: TRBJ2-3
clone size: -
CDR3 DNA: TGTGCCAGCAGCTTAAAAGCGGCAAGCACAGATACGCAGTATTTT
CDR3 protein: CASSLKAASTDTQYF

D gene: TRBD1
V gene: TRBV6-6
J gene: TRBJ2-7
clone size: -
CDR3 DNA: TGTGCCAGCAGTCTTACAACGGGACAGGGACGCGAGCAGTACTTC
CDR3 protein: CASSLTTGQGREQYF

D gene: TRBD1
V gene: TRBV7-7
J gene: TRBJ1-5
clone size: -
CDR3 DNA: TGTGCTAGCAGCTTAGAGGGACAGCTCAATCAGCCCCAGCATTTT
CDR3 protein: CASSLEGQLNQPQHF

D gene: TRBD1
V gene: TRBV5-6
J gene: TRBJ1-2
clone size: -
CDR3 DNA: TGTGCCAGCAGCCGGGACAGGAATTCCGGCTACACCTTC
CDR3 protein: CASSRDRNSGYTF

D gene: -
V gene: TRBV7-9
J gene: TRBJ2-7
clone size: once
CDR3 DNA: TGTGCCAGCGGGGTCTCGGGGAGGTATGCCGAGCAGTACTTC
CDR3 protein: CASGVSGRYAEQYF

D gene: TRBD2
V gene: TRBV7-3
J gene: TRBJ2-1
clone size: -
CDR3 DNA: TGTGCCAGCAGCTTACTAGCGGGACTTGCAGATGAGCAGTTCTTC
CDR3 protein: CASSLLAGLADEQFF

D gene: TRBD1
V gene: TRBV15
J gene: TRBJ1-3
clone size: -
CDR3 DNA: TGTGCCACCAGCTCCAGGGGGCCGGGAAACACCATATATTTT
CDR3 protein: CATSSRGPGNTIYF

D gene: -
V gene: TRBV10-3
J gene: TRBJ2-1
clone size: -
CDR3 DNA: TGTGCCATCAGGAACCCGCGGGACCCTTCTTACAATGAGCAGTTCTTC
CDR3 protein: CAIRNPRDPSYNEQFF

D gene: TRBD1
V gene: TRBV30
J gene: TRBJ1-5
clone size: few
CDR3 DNA: TGTGCCACCCAACAGGGGGATAATCAGCCCCAGCATTTT
CDR3 protein: CATQQGDNQPQHF

D gene: -
V gene: TRBV12-2
J gene: TRBJ2-2
clone size: once
CDR3 DNA: TGTGCAAGTCGCAATCGCCTAGCGGGAGACGGAACCGGGGAGCTGTTTTTT
CDR3 protein: CASRNRLAGDGTGELFF

D gene: -
V gene: TRBV5-4
J gene: TRBJ2-3
clone size: few
CDR3 DNA: TGTGCCAGCAGCTCAGGGCGGGGCACAGATACGCAGTATTTT
CDR3 protein: CASSSGRGTDTQYF

D gene: -
V gene: TRBV28
J gene: TRBJ2-5
clone size: -
CDR3 DNA: TGTGCCAGCACTAGCGACACTCTCGCGGAGACCCAGTACTTC
CDR3 protein: CASTSDTLAETQYF

D gene: -
V gene: TRBV7-9
J gene: TRBJ1-2
clone size: -
CDR3 DNA: TGTGCCAGCAGCTTAGGTCACAGTCCTAACTATGGCTACACCTTC
CDR3 protein: CASSLGHSPNYGYTF

D gene: TRBD2
V gene: TRBV10-3
J gene: TRBJ2-7
clone size: -
CDR3 DNA: TGTGCCATCAGCTTAACTAGCGGGAGCTACGAGCAGTACTTC
CDR3 protein: CAISLTSGSYEQYF

D gene: -
V gene: TRBV6-1
J gene: TRBJ2-3
clone size: -
CDR3 DNA: TGTGCCAGCAGTGAAGTTGGGGGGGGGCTCCTTTGGTTT
CDR3 protein: CASSEVGGGLLWF

D gene: -
V gene: TRBV27
J gene: TRBJ1-2
clone size: -
CDR3 DNA: TGTGCCAGCAGTTTAGGACCCGGAAACAGGGACCGCTATGGCTACACCTTC
CDR3 protein: CASSLGPGNRDRYGYTF

D gene: -
V gene: TRBV19
J gene: TRBJ1-2
clone size: -
CDR3 DNA: TGTGCCAGTACCGTCGGAGTGGGGGTTAACTATGGCTACACCTTC
CDR3 protein: CASTVGVGVNYGYTF

D gene: TRBD1
V gene: TRBV6-1
J gene: TRBJ2-7
clone size: -
CDR3 DNA: TGTGCCAGCAAAAGGACCGGGACAGGCTACGAGCAGTACTTC
CDR3 protein: CASKRTGTGYEQYF

D gene: -
V gene: TRBV7-6
J gene: TRBJ1-1
clone size: -
CDR3 DNA: TGTGCCAGCAGCTTGGTCGGGGAGAACACTGAAGCTTTCTTT
CDR3 protein: CASSLVGENTEAFF

D gene: -
V gene: TRBV6-1
J gene: TRBJ2-7
clone size: once
CDR3 DNA: TGTGCCAGCAGTGAAGTCAACAACTACGAGCAGTACTTC
CDR3 protein: CASSEVNNYEQYF

D gene: TRBD2
V gene: TRBV10-3
J gene: TRBJ2-1
clone size: -
CDR3 DNA: TGTGCCATCAGTGAGAATAGCGGGATGTCAAATGAGCAGTTCTTC
CDR3 protein: CAISENSGMSNEQFF

D gene: -
V gene: TRBV27
J gene: TRBJ1-5
clone size: -
CDR3 DNA: TGTGCCAGCAGTTTATTTAGGACCCCAGGGGATCAGCCCCAGCATTTT
CDR3 protein: CASSLFRTPGDQPQHF

D gene: -
V gene: TRBV5-6
J gene: TRBJ2-3
clone size: -
CDR3 DNA: TGTGCCAGCAGAGAAGATAATAGGCCTACTAGCACAGATACGCAGTATTTT
CDR3 protein: CASREDNRPTSTDTQYF

D gene: TRBD1
V gene: TRBV6-5
J gene: TRBJ1-6
clone size: -
CDR3 DNA: TGTGCCAGCAGTGTAGGGACAGTTAAGAATTCACCCCTCCACTTT
CDR3 protein: CASSVGTVKNSPLHF

D gene: TRBD1
V gene: TRBV27
J gene: TRBJ1-2
clone size: once
CDR3 DNA: TGTGCCAGCAGAGGGACAGCTCTACGGGCTAGTGACTATGGCTACACCTTC
CDR3 protein: CASRGTALRASDYGYTF

D gene: -
V gene: TRBV10-3
J gene: TRBJ2-3
clone size: -
CDR3 DNA: TGTGCCATCATGCCAGACACGGAAGATACGCAGTATTTT
CDR3 protein: CAIMPDTEDTQYF

D gene: -
V gene: TRBV5-1
J gene: TRBJ2-7
clone size: -
CDR3 DNA: TGCGCCAGCAGCGCCACACTGGGGTCCTACGAGCAGTACTTC
CDR3 protein: CASSATLGSYEQYF

D gene: -
V gene: TRBV14
J gene: TRBJ1-1
clone size: -
CDR3 DNA: TGTGCCAGCAGCCCGGCGAACACTGAAGCTTTCTTT
CDR3 protein: CASSPANTEAFF

D gene: -
V gene: TRBV6-5
J gene: TRBJ2-2
clone size: -
CDR3 DNA: TGTGCCAGTTCGGGCGGCACCGGGGAGCTGTTTTTT
CDR3 protein: CASSGGTGELFF

D gene: -
V gene: TRBV10-3
J gene: TRBJ1-5
clone size: -
CDR3 DNA: TGTGCCATCAGTGAGTCCCAGGGGATAGGCAATCAGCCCCAGCATTTT
CDR3 protein: CAISESQGIGNQPQHF

D gene: TRBD2
V gene: TRBV4-2
J gene: TRBJ2-5
clone size: once
CDR3 DNA: TGTGCCAGCAGCCAAGCCCTTAGGACTAGCGGCGTACAAGAGACCCAGTACTTC
CDR3 protein: CASSQALRTSGVQETQYF

D gene: -
V gene: TRBV5-1
J gene: TRBJ2-1
clone size: -
CDR3 DNA: TGCGCCAGCAGCTTGGACAGTGCGGGCTACAATGAGCAGTTCTTC
CDR3 protein: CASSLDSAGYNEQFF

D gene: -
V gene: TRBV5-1
J gene: TRBJ2-2
clone size: -
CDR3 DNA: TGCGCCACCGGAGCACAGGCGAACACCGGGGAGCTGTTTTTT
CDR3 protein: CATGAQANTGELFF

D gene: TRBD1
V gene: TRBV7-4
J gene: TRBJ1-3
clone size: -
CDR3 DNA: TGTGCCAGCAGCTTAGGCCCCTGGAACCGGGACAGATCAAACACCATATATTTT
CDR3 protein: CASSLGPWNRDRSNTIYF

D gene: TRBD2
V gene: TRBV5-1
J gene: TRBJ2-1
clone size: -
CDR3 DNA: TGCGCCAGCAGCTCGCCTAGCGGGAGGGCCGAGGATGAGCAGTTCTTC
CDR3 protein: CASSSPSGRAEDEQFF

D gene: -
V gene: TRBV5-1
J gene: TRBJ2-3
clone size: -
CDR3 DNA: TGCGCCAGCAGCTTGGAGGCCGTCAGCGGCACAGATACGCAGTATTTT
CDR3 protein: CASSLEAVSGTDTQYF

D gene: -
V gene: TRBV5-1
J gene: TRBJ1-3
clone size: -
CDR3 DNA: TGCGCCAGCAGCTTGGGGGAGACTCAGGGCTCTGGAAACACCATATATTTT
CDR3 protein: CASSLGETQGSGNTIYF

D gene: TRBD2
V gene: TRBV27
J gene: TRBJ2-1
clone size: -
CDR3 DNA: TGTGCCAGCAGTCCCTTAGCGGGAGAGGTGAATGAGCAGTTCTTC
CDR3 protein: CASSPLAGEVNEQFF